This T cell receptor (beta chain) stems from a study of cytomegalovirus exposure and HLA in healthy donors (dated by TCRdb to the late 2010s). At the level of the whole study: The 650 to 750 repertoires of the first cohort and the roughly 120 validation repertoires were produced on the same platform, according to a later analysis. Besides the first cohort of more than 650 subjects, a separate validation cohort made up of about 120 different subjects was used. High-throughput TCR immunosequencing, statistical association of individual TCRs with disease status, and machine learning were combined to predict cytomegalovirus infection status. The study was designed to test whether signatures of past pathogen exposure could be identified by cataloging public T cell receptors.

Summary of the overall study and its limitations: The classifier was reported to diagnose cytomegalovirus status with high specificity and sensitivity in both the original and validation cohorts. A few of the identified cytomegalovirus-associated TCR beta chains were confirmed in vitro to be specific for cytomegalovirus antigens. In a later analysis, TCRs clustered in the first cohort were found to also tend to co-occur in the roughly 130 validation repertoires, with 90% to 95% of cluster scores above 0. While some public TCRs were present in many individuals, most TCR sequences turned up only very rarely across donors. It was suggested by the authors that the approach could potentially be generalized to other disease states and immunological phenotypes. A total of fewer than 200 TCR beta chains were listed by the study as associated with cytomegalovirus. A later analysis lacked HLA typing for the validation cohort, so it scored co-occurrence in that cohort across all 120 or so repertoires.

The donors belonged to the validation cohort of over a hundred subjects, which was separate from the approximately 700-subject first cohort. CDR1 and CDR2 (SGHRS, YFSETQ) derive from the germline V gene. The CDR3 runs 13 amino acids, cysteine and phenylalanine included. CDR3 DNA only is kept here, 39 bases in frame from base 1. V was cut back by 6 bases and J by 3 bases, leaving a gap of 9 bases between them. This clone came up a few times. No antigen is known for it. One base away there is no much larger clone; base qualities are not given. The library was obtained by the immunoSEQ multiplex PCR assay. The source study handled its data this way. A statistical classification framework was developed to diagnose cytomegalovirus status using the catalog of TCR beta chain sequences. TCRdb provides this immuneACCESS table in a form limited to in-frame rearrangements. Some clones are lacking; in checked studies, under half of them reflect an unresolved V gene, and why the rest are absent is not known. For V, J and clone size, that table is used; D and trimming come from the DNA. For this sample there are about 98,000 clones; about 90% appear just once. The biggest ten clones account for about 6% of the sample.

The receptor comes from a young man in good health and CMV-seropositive. The sequence joins TRBV5-1 to TRBJ2-2; possibly the D gene is TRBD1, per 6 matching bases. Sequencing was carried out using PBMCs. The CDR3 corresponds to CASKPGDTGELFF. The nucleotide sequence is given as TGCGCCAGCAAACCAGGGGACACCGGGGAGCTGTTTTTT.